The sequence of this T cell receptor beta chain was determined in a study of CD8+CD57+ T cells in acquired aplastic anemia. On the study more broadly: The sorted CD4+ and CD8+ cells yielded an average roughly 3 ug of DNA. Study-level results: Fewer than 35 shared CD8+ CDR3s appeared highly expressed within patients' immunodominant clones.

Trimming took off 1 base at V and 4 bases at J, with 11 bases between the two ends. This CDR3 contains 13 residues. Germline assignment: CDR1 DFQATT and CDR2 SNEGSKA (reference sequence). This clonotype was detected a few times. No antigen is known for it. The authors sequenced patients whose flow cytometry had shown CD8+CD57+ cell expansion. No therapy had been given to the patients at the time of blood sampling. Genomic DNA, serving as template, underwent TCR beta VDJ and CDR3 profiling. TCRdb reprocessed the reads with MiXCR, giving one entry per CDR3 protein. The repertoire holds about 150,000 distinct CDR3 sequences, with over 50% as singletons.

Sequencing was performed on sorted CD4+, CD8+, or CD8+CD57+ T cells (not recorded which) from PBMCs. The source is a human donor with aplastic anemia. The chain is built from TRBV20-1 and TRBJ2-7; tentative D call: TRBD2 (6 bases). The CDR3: CSARGWGDYEQYF. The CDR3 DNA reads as TGCAGTGCTAGAGGTTGGGGGGATTACGAGCAGTACTTC.